The clone carrying this TCR beta chain came up many times. This entry comes from a study of metastatic and nonmetastatic thyroid tumors. V was pared by 3 bases and J by 4 bases, with 2 bases of the junction left unmatched. This CDR3 is 15 amino acids long. The germline V gene encodes CDR1 MNHNS and CDR2 SASEGT. TCRdb re-analyzed the PCR reads through MiXCR. This table has around 45,000 clones, around 15% appearing once. Before thyroid surgery, none of the patients had received any treatment. This sequence was found in a female donor with papillary thyroid cancer or a benign thyroid nodule (not recorded which). Some clones in this sample may be carry-over from other donors' samples. The chain carries TRBV6-1 and TRBJ2-1, with 11 bases matching TRBD2. The sequencing input was blood. CDR3 amino acids: CASSDRLAGYNEQFF. CDR3 DNA: TGTGCCAGCAGTGACCGACTAGCGGGGTACAATGAGCAGTTCTTC.